Sequencing of this T cell receptor beta chain was carried out in a study of neurological immune-mediated disorders. General observations from the study: One related-CDR3 cluster, which may be a signature, held the repertoires of 18 of 34 multiple sclerosis patients after phylogenetic grouping. Neither clinical nor MRI features were associated with the multiple sclerosis repertoire cluster. TCR clonal expansion peaked in HTLV-1-associated myelopathy patients and was lowest in multiple sclerosis patients.

On this clonotype itself: Its antigen is undetermined. A much larger clone lies a single base off, so this may be a read error.

The cDNA came from 5'RACE with 10-nucleotide random UMIs. MiXCR, applied by TCRdb to the 5' RACE reads, yields one record per CDR3 protein. The sample contains more than 75,000 distinct CDR3 sequences, 4.3% of which appear only once. Time point reported: longitudinal time-point 3. V lost 5 bases to trimming and J lost 6 bases, with 14 bases between them. The CDR3 length is 13 residues. Germline V gives CDR1 MNHEY, CDR2 SMNVEV (reference sequence). V and J are TRBV27 and TRBJ2-7; D is possibly TRBD2 (5 bases). Sequencing input: PBMCs. The source is an older woman with multiple sclerosis. The CDR3 bases are TGTGCCAGCAGTCCCGCGGGTAGAGGCGAGCAGTACTTC. Its protein is CASSPAGRGEQYF.